Below, one TCR beta chain is given with its context. Its specificity is not known. This record belongs to a study of shared clonotypes between healthy human individuals. Study-level findings and limits: Larger estimated richness was generally seen in naive subsets than in memory subsets.

The CDR3 contains 16 residues. Trimming removed 4 bases from V and 6 bases from J, with 20 bases in between. Germline V gene lookup returns CDR1 SGDLS and CDR2 YYNGEE. Deep-level settings were used for running the assay. Libraries were prepared by immunoSEQ multiplex PCR; TCRdb keeps only in-frame clonotypes and omits some of them. The sample carries a few million clones, 90% to 95% recorded once. The naive CD8 subset, CD45RO-negative cells positively selected for CCR7, excluded terminally differentiated effector memory CD45RA+ cells. The study enrolled healthy HIV-negative adults without recent acute infections or vaccinations as donors.

The sample was naive CD8+ T cells from PBMCs. The J gene is TRBJ2-1, the V gene TRBV9; either TRBD1 or TRBD2 may supply D (7 bases each). This clonotype was sampled from a man younger than 30 in good health. Some clones in this sample may be carry-over from other donors' samples. The CDR3 DNA sequence: TGTGCCAGCAGCCCCCCAGGGGGGGTTGGATCCAATGAGCAGTTCTTC. Amino acid sequence: CASSPPGGVGSNEQFF.